Ten or more counts support the clone carrying this TCR beta chain. Antigen specificity is unknown. MiXCR, run by TCRdb on the 5' RACE reads, gives a single entry per CDR3 protein. The sample yields about 270,000 distinct CDR3 sequences, under 20% seen once. This entry is derived from a study of T-cell memory formation after mild COVID-19. Study summary: Across donors, TCR clusters were largely donor specific. The study, taken as a whole, reports: Contracting CD4+ clones were located mainly in CM and EM, and CD8+ clones in EMRA. The study found balanced CD4/CD8 in clones contracting day 15 to 85 and a CD4+ lean in later expanders.

This receptor was identified in a man aged 18 to 30 who had mild COVID-19 (a few samples of this study predate the infection). Cell type and time point are not known. The sample comprised PBMCs or a T cell subset sorted from them (not recorded which).

The CDR3 loop reads CASSLDEAQQYF. CDR3 nucleotide sequence: TGTGCCAGCAGCTTAGACGAGGCCCAGCAGTACTTC. The chain employs TRBV7-9 and TRBJ2-7; D remains ambiguous. Germline CDR1 reads SEHNR; CDR2 reads FQNEAQ (reference sequence). The CDR3 totals 12 residues. V dropped 1 base and J dropped 8 bases, with 9 bases sitting between them.